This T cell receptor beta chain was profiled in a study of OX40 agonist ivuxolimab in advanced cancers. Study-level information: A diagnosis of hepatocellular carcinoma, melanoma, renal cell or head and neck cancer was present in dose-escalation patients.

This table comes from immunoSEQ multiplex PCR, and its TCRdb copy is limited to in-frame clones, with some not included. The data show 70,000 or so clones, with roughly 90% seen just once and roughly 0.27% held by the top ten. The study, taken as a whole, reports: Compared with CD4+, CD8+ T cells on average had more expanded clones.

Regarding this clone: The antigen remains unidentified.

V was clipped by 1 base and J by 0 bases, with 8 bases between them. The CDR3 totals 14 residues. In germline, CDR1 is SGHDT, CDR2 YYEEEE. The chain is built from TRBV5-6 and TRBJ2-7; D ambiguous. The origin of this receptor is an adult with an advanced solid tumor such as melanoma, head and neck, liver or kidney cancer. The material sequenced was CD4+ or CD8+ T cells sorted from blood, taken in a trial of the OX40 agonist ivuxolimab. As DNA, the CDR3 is TGTGCCAGCAGCTTGTTGCACGTCTCCTACGAGCAGTACTTC. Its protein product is CASSLLHVSYEQYF.